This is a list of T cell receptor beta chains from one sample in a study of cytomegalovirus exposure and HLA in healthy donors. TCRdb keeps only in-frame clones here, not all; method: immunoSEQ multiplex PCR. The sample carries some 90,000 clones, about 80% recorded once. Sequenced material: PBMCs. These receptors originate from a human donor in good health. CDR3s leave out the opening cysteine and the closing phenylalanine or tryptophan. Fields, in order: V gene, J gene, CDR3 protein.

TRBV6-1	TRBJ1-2	ASRIQGAYGYT
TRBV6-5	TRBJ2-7	ASRVPVTYEQY
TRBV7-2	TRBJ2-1	ASSLRELAVTSYNEQF
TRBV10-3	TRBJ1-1	ATSQGLSTEAF
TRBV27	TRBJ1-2	ASRRPGENGYT
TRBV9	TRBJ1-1	ASSVGPTGDTEAF
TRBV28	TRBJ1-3	ASNPVGGVYSGNTIY
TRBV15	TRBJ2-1	ATSRDQETRQF
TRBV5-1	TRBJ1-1	ASSLAGAGTEAF
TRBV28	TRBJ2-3	AIMQGATQY
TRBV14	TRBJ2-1	ASSRQGKLNEQF
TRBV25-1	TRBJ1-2	ASSEAQGARNGYT
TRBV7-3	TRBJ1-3	ASTYLDGGLLTGNTIY
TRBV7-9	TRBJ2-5	ASSPVGQLQETQY
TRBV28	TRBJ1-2	ASSSPGGVYYGYT
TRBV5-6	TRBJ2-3	ASSLGLAGETDTQY
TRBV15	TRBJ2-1	ATSRDRGTGNEQF
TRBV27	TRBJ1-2	ASSPLRIAGDYGYT
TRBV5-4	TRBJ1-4	ASSSATGESEKLF
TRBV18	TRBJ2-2	ASSPPGARTGELF
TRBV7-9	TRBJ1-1	ASSLAGGRTEAF
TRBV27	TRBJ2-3	ASSLGRGLAGGADTQY
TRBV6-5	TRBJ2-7	ASSLRDSSSYEQY
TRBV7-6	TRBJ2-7	ASSSRKGPGSAEQY
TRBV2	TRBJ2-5	ASKRVEILSQETQY
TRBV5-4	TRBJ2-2	ASSLVTGDTGELF
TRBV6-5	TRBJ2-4	ASSYSGKGDIQY
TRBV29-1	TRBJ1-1	SVGGLNTEAF
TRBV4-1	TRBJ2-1	ASSQGGASYNEQF
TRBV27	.	ASSLKRYEQY
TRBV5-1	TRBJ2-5	ASSKQETQY
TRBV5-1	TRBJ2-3	ASSQIRGTQY
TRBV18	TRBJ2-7	ASSLRQQYSYEQY
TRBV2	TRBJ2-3	ASTINRGLTDTQY
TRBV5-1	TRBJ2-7	ASRRWDRPYEQY
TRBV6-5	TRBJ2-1	ASSYVAGGAYNEQF
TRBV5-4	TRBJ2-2	ASQPGGKGNTGELF